This record concerns one T cell receptor (beta chain) sequence. The CDR3 consists of 15 residues. V lost 0 bases to trimming and J lost 6 bases; unmatched junction nucleotides: 5. CDR1 SGDLS and CDR2 YYNGEE come from the germline V gene. Measured with immunoSEQ multiplex PCR; TCRdb has only the in-frame clones, and not every one. The sample has approximately 290,000 clones, 80% to 85% seen once; the top ten hold 15% to 19%. This specimen belongs to a study of blood T cell repertoires in COVID-19. The V and J genes are TRBV9 and TRBJ2-1; TRBD1 agrees at 8 bases. The sequence was obtained from a person aged 70 to 79 with COVID-19, enrolled during active disease. What was sequenced was peripheral blood. The CDR3 spells CASSVARGLGNEQFF. In DNA, the CDR3 is TGTGCCAGCAGCGTAGCCAGGGGGCTTGGCAATGAGCAGTTCTTC.